This TCR beta chain originates from a study of cytotoxic CD8 clonotypes in ibrutinib-treated CLL. Trimming stripped 0 bases from V and 0 bases from J, with 11 bases between. In germline, CDR1 is SGHRS, CDR2 YFSETQ. The CDR3 loop spans 16 amino acids. Some clones are missing from TCRdb's copy, which holds only in-frame ones; the method was immunoSEQ multiplex PCR. The sample carries over 200,000 clones, approximately 79% recorded once. V and J are TRBV5-1 and TRBJ2-3; D may be TRBD1 or TRBD2 (5 bases each). The receptor comes from a human donor with chronic lymphocytic leukemia. The source was PBMCs, collected after 12 months of ibrutinib treatment. The CDR3 sequence: CASSLAGAGSTDTQYF. The CDR3 region has the DNA TGCGCCAGCAGCTTGGCCGGGGCAGGGAGCACAGATACGCAGTATTTT.